The sequence of this T cell receptor beta chain was determined in a study of cytomegalovirus exposure and HLA in healthy donors. The PCR ran on 60 Vbeta and 13 Jbeta primers. The assay was immunoSEQ multiplex PCR, and TCRdb's table has in-frame clones only and misses some. Of around 150,000 clones listed, approximately 80% are singletons. V gave up 6 bases and J gave up 2 bases; unmatched junction bases: 0. Germline-derived CDR1 and CDR2 are SNHLY and FYNNEI. CDR3 length equals 13 residues. The chain links TRBV2 to TRBJ1-2; 10 bases are shared with TRBD1. This clonotype originated in a woman in her thirties or forties in good health and CMV-seropositive. The sequenced material came from PBMCs. CDR3 protein: CASRGQGNYGYTF. The CDR3 nucleotides read TGTGCCAGCAGGGGACAGGGGAACTATGGCTACACCTTC.